This T cell receptor (beta chain) came from a study of neurological immune-mediated disorders. Study results and limitations: Phylogenetic grouping put 18 of 34 multiple sclerosis patients' repertoires into one related-CDR3 cluster, a possible signature. Expansion of TCR clones was greatest in HTLV-1-associated myelopathy and smallest in multiple sclerosis, where it fell below that of healthy controls.

Germline V gives CDR1 SGHTA, CDR2 FQGTGA. The CDR3 is made up of 13 amino acids. The V end was cut by 1 base, the J end by 5 bases, with 9 bases between. For sorted libraries, the input was about 930,000 CD4+ or CD8+ T cells. MiXCR, applied by TCRdb to the 5' RACE reads, yields one record per CDR3 protein. The sample has about 55,000 distinct CDR3 sequences; 4% are singletons. This clonotype was recorded at least ten times. What it recognizes is unknown. The rearrangement joins TRBV7-3 to TRBJ2-7, with D uncertain. The TCR originated in a woman in her forties with multiple sclerosis. Sequences were obtained from CD4+ T cells from blood. The CDR3 protein is CASSLRDRDEQYF. The DNA for the CDR3 is TGTGCCAGCAGCTTAAGGGATCGAGACGAGCAGTACTTC.